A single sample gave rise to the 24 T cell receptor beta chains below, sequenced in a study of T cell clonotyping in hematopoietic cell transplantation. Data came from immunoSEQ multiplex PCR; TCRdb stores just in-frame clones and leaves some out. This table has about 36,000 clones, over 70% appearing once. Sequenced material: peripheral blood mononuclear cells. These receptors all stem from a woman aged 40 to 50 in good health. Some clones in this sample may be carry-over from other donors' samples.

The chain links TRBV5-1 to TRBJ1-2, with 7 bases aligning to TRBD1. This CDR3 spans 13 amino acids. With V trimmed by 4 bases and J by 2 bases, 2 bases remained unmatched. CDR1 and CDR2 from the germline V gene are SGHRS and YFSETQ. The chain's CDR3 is CASSVTGNYGYTF. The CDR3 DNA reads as TGCGCCAGCAGCGTGACAGGGAACTATGGCTACACCTTC.

CDR3 DNA: TGTGCCAGCAGCTGGGGACTAGCGGGAGGAGAGACCCAGTACTTC. This codes for CASSWGLAGGETQYF. The chain couples TRBV11-3 to TRBJ2-5; 15 nucleotides line up with TRBD2. Germline V CDR1 and CDR2: SGHNT, YENEEA. The trim removed 4 bases at V and 4 bases at J, leaving 1 base unmatched. The CDR3 consists of 15 residues.

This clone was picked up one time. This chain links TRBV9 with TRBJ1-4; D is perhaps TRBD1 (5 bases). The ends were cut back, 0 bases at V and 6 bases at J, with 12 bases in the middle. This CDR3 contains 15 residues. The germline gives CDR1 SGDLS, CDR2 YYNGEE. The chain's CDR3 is CASSVGGAYYEKLFF. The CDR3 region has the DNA TGTGCCAGCAGCGTAGGGGGCGCCTACTATGAAAAACTGTTTTTT.

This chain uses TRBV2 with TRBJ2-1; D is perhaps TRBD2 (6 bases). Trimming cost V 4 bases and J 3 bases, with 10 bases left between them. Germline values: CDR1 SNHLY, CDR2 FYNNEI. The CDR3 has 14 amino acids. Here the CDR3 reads CASSVAGSYNEQFF. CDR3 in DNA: TGTGCCAGCAGTGTGGCGGGGAGCTACAATGAGCAGTTCTTC. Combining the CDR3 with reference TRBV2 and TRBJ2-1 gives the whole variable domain EPEVTQTPSHQVTQMGQEVILRCVPISNHLYFYWYRQILGQKVEFLVSFYNNEISEKSEIFDDQFSVERPDGSNFTLKIRSTKLEDSAMYFCASSVAGSYNEQFFGPGTRLTVL.

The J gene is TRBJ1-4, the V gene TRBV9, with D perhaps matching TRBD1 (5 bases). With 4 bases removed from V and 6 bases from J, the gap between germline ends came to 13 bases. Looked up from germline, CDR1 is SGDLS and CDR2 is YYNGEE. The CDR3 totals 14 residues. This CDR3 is CASSPYRGHEKLFF. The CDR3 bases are TGTGCCAGCAGCCCCTATCGGGGACATGAAAAACTGTTTTTT.

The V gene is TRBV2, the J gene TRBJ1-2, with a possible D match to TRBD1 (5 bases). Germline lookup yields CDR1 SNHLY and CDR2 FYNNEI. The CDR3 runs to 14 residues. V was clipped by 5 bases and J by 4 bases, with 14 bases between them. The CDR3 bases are TGTGCCAGCAGTACCCCGACAGTTTTCTATGGCTACACCTTC. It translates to CASSTPTVFYGYTF.

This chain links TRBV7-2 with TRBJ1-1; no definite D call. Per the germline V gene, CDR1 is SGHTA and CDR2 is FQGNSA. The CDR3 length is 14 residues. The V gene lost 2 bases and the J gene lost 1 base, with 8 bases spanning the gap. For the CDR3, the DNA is TGTGCCAGCAGCTTAATGCCGGAGAACACTGAAGCTTTCTTT. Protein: CASSLMPENTEAFF.

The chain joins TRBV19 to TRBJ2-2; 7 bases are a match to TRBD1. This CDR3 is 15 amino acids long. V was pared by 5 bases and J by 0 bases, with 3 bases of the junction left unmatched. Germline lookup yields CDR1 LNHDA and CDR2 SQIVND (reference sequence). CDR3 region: CASSSGQSNTGELFF. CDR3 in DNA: TGTGCCAGTAGTTCGGGACAGTCGAACACCGGGGAGCTGTTTTTT.

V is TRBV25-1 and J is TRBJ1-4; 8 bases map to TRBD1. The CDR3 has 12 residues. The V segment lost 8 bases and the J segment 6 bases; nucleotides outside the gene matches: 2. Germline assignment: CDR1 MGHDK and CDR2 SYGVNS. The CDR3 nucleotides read TGTGCCAGCGGGACAGGTTATGAAAAACTGTTTTTT. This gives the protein CASGTGYEKLFF.

In nucleotides, the CDR3 is TGTGCCAGCAGCTTAGGAGCACAGCCTGGAAACACCATATATTTT. Protein: CASSLGAQPGNTIYF. The chain links TRBV7-6 to TRBJ1-3; D gene unclear. V lost 1 base and J lost 2, with 9 bases in between. Germline V gives CDR1 SGHVS, CDR2 FNYEAQ. The CDR3 spans 15 residues.

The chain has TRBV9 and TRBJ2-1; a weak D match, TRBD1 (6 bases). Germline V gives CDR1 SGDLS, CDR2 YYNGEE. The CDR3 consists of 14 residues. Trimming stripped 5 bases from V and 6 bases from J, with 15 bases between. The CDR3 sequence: CASSDRIRVNEQFF. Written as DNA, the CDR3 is TGTGCCAGCAGTGACAGGATCCGGGTCAATGAGCAGTTCTTC. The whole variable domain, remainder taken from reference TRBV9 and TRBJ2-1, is DSGVTQTPKHLITATGQRVTLRCSPRSGDLSVYWYQQSLDQGLQFLIQYYNGEERAKGNILERFSAQQFPDLHSELNLSSLELGDSALYFCASSDRIRVNEQFFGPGTRLTVL.

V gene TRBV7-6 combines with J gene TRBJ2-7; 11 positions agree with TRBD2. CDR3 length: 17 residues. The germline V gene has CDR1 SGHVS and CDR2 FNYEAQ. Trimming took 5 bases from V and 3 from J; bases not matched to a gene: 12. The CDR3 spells CASSRTSGREVNYEQYF. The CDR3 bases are TGTGCCAGCAGCAGAACTAGCGGGAGAGAGGTCAACTACGAGCAGTACTTC. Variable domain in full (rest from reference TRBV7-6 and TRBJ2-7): GAGVSQSPRYKVTKRGQDVALRCDPISGHVSLYWYRQALGQGPEFLTYFNYEAQQDKSGLPNDRFSAERPEGSISTLTIQRTEQRDSAMYRCASSRTSGREVNYEQYFGPGTRLTVT.

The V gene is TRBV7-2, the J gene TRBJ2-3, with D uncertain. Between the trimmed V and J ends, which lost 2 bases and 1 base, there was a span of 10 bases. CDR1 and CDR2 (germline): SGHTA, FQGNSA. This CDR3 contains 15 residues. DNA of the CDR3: TGTGCCAGCAGCTTATCCGGGTATCGCACAGATACGCAGTATTTT. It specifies CASSLSGYRTDTQYF.

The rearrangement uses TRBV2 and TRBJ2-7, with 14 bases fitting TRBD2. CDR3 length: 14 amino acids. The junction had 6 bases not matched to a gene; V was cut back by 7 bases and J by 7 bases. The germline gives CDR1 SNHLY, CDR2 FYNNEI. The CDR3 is CASMGTSGREEQYF. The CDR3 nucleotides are TGTGCCAGCATGGGGACTAGCGGGAGAGAGGAGCAGTACTTC.

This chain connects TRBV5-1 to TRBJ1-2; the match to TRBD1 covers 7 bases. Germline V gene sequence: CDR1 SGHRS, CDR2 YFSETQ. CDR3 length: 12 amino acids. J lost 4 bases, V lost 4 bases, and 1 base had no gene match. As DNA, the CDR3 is TGCGCCAGCAGCGACAGGGTCTATGGCTACACCTTC. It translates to CASSDRVYGYTF.

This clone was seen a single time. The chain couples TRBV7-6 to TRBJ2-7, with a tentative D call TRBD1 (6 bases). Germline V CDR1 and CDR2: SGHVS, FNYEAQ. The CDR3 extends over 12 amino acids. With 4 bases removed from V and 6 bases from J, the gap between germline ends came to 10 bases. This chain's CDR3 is CASSSTGFEQYF. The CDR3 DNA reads TGTGCCAGCAGCTCGACAGGTTTCGAGCAGTACTTC.

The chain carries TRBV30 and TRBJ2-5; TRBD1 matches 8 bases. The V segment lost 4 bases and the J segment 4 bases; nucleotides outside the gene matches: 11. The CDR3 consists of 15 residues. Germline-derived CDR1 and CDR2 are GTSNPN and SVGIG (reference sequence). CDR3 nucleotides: TGTGCCTGGACCGGGACAGGTGTAACGGGAGAGACCCAGTACTTC. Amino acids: CAWTGTGVTGETQYF.

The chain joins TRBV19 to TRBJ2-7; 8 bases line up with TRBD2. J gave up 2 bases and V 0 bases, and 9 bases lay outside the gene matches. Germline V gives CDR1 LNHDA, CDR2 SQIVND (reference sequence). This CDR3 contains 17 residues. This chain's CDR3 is CASSIDGGERETYEQYF. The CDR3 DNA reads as TGTGCCAGTAGTATAGATGGGGGCGAGCGGGAGACCTACGAGCAGTACTTC.

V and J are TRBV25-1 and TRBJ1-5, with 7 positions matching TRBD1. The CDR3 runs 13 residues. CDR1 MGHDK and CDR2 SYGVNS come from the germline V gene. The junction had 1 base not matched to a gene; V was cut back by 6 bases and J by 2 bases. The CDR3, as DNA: TGTGCCAGCAGAGGACAGGGCAATCAGCCCCAGCATTTT. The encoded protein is CASRGQGNQPQHF.

The DNA for the CDR3 is TGTGCCAGCAGCTCCCGACCCGGAGCAGACAATGAGCAGTTCTTC. Amino acid sequence: CASSSRPGADNEQFF. J is TRBJ2-1 and V is TRBV5-6; the D is unclear. V lost 3 bases and J 5 bases, leaving 15 bases between the germline ends. The CDR3 is 15 amino acids. Germline values: CDR1 SGHDT, CDR2 YYEEEE.

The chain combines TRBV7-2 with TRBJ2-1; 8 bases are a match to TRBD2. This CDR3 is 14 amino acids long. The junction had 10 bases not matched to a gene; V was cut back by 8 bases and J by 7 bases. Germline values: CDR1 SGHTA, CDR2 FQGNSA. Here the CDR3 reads CASGLTSGKNEQFF. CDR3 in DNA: TGTGCCAGCGGGTTAACTAGCGGTAAAAATGAGCAGTTCTTC.

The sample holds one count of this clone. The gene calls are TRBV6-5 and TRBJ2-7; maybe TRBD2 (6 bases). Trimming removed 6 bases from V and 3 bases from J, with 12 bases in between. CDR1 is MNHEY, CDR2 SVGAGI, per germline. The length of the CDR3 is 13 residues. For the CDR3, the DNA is TGTGCCAGCAGAACCGAGGACTACTACGAGCAGTACTTC. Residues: CASRTEDYYEQYF.

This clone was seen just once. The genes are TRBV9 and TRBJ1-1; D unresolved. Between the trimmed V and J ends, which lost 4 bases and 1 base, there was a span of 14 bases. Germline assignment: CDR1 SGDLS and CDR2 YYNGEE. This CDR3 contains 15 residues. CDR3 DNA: TGTGCCAGCAGCCTCGGGTCAGTGCCGAACACTGAAGCTTTCTTT. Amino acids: CASSLGSVPNTEAFF.

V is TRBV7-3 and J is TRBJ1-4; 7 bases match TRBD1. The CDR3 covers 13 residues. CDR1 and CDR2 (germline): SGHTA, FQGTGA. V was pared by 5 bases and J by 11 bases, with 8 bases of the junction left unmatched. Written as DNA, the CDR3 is TGTGCCAGCAGCCGCTCAGGGGGTGAGAAACTGTTTTTT. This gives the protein CASSRSGGEKLFF.